Described below is a single T cell receptor (beta chain) sequence and its context. This entry belongs to a study of blood T cell repertoires in COVID-19. Study in general: COVID-19 samples collected from the United States, Italy and Spain covered acute and convalescent phases.

The method was immunoSEQ multiplex PCR; TCRdb's version includes in-frame clones alone and lacks a portion of them. The repertoire has about 96,000 clones, 65% to 85% of them found once; the top ten carry around a sixth. V shed 0 bases and J shed 1 base, with 5 bases lying between them. The CDR3 runs 13 residues. Per the germline V gene, CDR1 is GTSNPN and CDR2 is SVGIG (reference sequence). The TCR was taken from a woman between 55 and 75 years old with acute or convalescent COVID-19. Sequencing used peripheral blood. The rearrangement uses TRBV30 and TRBJ2-3; D gene unclear. Here the CDR3 DNA reads TGTGCCTGGAGTGTACGCGGCACAGATACGCAGTATTTT. Translating gives CAWSVRGTDTQYF.